This TCR beta chain derives from a study of regulatory T cells in long-lasting Graves disease. This clonotype was detected many times. Its cognate antigen is unknown. Notes on the study in general: Favored gene segments in persistent disease were TRBV28, TRBJ1-2 and TRBJ2-5.

The time point was: newly diagnosed GD, antithyroid drugs for less than 3 months. RNA extracted from PBMCs served as the sequencing template. V lost 5 bases and J lost 4, with 19 bases in between. The CDR3 is made up of 16 amino acids. Germline V gene sequence: CDR1 SEHNR, CDR2 FQNEAQ (reference sequence). Relying on iRepertoire HTBI primers and Arm-PCR of CDR3 regions, the team built TCR beta libraries. TCRdb called the multiplex PCR reads again in MiXCR, with one record for every CDR3 protein. This sample has some 600,000 distinct CDR3 sequences; roughly 15% occur once, and the top ten carry more than 10%. The data were also submitted as part of a second study, on T cells in Graves' hyperthyroidism and ophthalmopathy. According to that study: The study based diagnoses on clinical symptoms, serum thyroxine and TRAb, thyroid ultrasound and orbital computed tomography. Using the HTBI primer set, a first-round RT-PCR was run on the TCR CDR3.

The receptor was derived from a man younger than 35 with Graves disease. The source material was peripheral blood mononuclear cells (PBMCs), sampled at new diagnosis, from a patient treated with antithyroid drugs. The V gene is TRBV7-9, the J gene TRBJ2-3, with a tentative D call TRBD1 (7 bases). CDR3 sequence (DNA): TGTGCCAGCAGCAACCACAGGGGCCGCGGGGCAGATACGCAGTATTTT. The encoded protein is CASSNHRGRGADTQYF.